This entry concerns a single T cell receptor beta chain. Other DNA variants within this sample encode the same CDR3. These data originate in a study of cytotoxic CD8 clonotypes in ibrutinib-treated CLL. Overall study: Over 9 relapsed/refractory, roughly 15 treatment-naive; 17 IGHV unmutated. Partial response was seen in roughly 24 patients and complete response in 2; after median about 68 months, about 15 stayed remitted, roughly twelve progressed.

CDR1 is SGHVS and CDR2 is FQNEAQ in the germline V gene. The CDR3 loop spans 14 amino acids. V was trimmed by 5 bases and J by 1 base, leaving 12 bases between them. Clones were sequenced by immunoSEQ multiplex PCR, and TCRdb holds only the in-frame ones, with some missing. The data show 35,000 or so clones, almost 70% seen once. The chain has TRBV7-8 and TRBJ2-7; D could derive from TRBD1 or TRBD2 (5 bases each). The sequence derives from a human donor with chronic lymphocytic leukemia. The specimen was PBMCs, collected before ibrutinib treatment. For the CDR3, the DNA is TGTGCCAGCAGCCTTGGGGGTCTTTCCTACGAGCAGTACTTC. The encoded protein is CASSLGGLSYEQYF. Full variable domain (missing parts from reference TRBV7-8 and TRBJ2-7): GAGVSQSPRYKVAKRGQDVALRCDPISGHVSLFWYQQALGQGPEFLTYFQNEAQLDKSGLPSDRFFAERPEGSVSTLKIQRTQQEDSAVYLCASSLGGLSYEQYFGPGTRLTVT.